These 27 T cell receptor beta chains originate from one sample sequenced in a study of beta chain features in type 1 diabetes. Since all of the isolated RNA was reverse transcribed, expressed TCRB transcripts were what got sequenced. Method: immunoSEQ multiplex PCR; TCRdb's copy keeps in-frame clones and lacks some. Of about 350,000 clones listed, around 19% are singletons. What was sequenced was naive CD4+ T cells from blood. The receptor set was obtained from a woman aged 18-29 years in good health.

CDR3 nucleotide sequence: TGTGCCAGCAGCAGACCGGGACAGAACACTGAAGCTTTCTTT. As protein: CASSRPGQNTEAFF. The gene calls are TRBV5-4 and TRBJ1-1; tentatively, D is TRBD1 (6 bases). The CDR3 covers 14 residues. V was cut by 4 bases and J by 1 base, with 11 bases left in between. CDR1 and CDR2 (germline): SGHNT, YYREEE (reference sequence).

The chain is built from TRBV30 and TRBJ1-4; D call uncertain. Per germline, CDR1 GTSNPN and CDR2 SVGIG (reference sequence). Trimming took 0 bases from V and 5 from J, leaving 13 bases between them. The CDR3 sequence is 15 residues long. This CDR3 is CAWSVWWQKNEKLFF. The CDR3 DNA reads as TGTGCCTGGAGTGTATGGTGGCAGAAGAATGAAAAACTGTTTTTT.

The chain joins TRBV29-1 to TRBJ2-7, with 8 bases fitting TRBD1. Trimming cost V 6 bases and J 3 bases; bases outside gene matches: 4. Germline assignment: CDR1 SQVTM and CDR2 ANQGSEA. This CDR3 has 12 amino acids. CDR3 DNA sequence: TGCAGCGTGAGGACAGGGATCTACGAGCAGTACTTC. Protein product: CSVRTGIYEQYF.

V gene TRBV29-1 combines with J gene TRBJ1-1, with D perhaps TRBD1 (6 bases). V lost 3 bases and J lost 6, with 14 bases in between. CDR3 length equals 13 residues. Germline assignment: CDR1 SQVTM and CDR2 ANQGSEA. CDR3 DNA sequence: TGCAGCGTTGAGCTACAACAGGGATCTGAAGCTTTCTTT. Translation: CSVELQQGSEAFF.

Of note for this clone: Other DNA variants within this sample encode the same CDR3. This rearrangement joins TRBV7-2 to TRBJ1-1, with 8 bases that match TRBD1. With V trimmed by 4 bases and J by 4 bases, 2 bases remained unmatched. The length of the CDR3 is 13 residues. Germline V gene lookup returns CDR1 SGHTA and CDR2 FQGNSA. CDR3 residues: CASSSQGATEAFF. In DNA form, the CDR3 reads TGTGCCAGCAGCTCCCAGGGGGCCACTGAAGCTTTCTTT.

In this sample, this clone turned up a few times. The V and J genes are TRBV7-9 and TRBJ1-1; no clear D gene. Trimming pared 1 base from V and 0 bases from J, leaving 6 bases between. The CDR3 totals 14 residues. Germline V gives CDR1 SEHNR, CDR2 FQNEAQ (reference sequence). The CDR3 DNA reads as TGTGCCAGCAGCTTAGGGGAGCTGAACACTGAAGCTTTCTTT. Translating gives CASSLGELNTEAFF.

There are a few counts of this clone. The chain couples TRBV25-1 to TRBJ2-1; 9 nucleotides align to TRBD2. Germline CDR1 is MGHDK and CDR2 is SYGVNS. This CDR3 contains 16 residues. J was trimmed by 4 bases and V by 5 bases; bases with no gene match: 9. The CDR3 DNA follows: TGTGCCAGCAGTCCTCCTGGTAGCGGGAGTTACAATGAGCAGTTCTTC. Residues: CASSPPGSGSYNEQFF.

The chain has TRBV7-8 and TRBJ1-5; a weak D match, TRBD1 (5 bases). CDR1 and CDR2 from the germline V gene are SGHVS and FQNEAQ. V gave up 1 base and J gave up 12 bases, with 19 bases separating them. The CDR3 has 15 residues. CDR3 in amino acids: CASSLEGALGSDQHF. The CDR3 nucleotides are TGTGCCAGCAGCTTAGAAGGGGCCTTGGGATCAGACCAGCATTTT.

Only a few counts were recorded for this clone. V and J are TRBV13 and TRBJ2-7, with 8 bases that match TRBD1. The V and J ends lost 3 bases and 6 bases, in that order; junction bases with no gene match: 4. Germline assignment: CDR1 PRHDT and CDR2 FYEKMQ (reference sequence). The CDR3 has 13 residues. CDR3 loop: CASSFSTGVEQYF. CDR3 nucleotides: TGTGCCAGCAGCTTCTCGACAGGGGTCGAGCAGTACTTC.

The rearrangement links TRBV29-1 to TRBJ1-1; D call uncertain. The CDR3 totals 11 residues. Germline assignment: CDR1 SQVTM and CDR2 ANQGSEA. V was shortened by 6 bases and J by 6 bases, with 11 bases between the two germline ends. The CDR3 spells CSVSAASEAFF. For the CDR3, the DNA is TGCAGCGTCTCCGCAGCGTCTGAAGCTTTCTTT.

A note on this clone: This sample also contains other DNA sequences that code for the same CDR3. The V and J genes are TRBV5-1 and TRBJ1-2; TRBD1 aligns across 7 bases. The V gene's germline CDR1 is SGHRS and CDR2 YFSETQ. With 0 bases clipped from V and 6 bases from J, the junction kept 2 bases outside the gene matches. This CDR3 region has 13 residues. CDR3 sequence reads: CASSLETGDGYTF. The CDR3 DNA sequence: TGCGCCAGCAGCTTGGAAACAGGGGATGGCTACACCTTC.

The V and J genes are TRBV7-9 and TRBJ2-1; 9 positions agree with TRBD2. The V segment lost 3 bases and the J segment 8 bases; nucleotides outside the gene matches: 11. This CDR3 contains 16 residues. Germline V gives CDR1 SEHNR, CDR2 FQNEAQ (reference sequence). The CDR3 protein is CASSFKPGLARDEQFF. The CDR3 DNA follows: TGTGCCAGCAGCTTTAAACCGGGACTAGCTAGGGATGAGCAGTTCTTC.

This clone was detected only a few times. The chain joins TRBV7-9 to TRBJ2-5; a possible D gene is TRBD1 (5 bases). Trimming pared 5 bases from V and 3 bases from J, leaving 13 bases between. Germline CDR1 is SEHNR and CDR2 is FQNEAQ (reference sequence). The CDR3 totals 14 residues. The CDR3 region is CASSPDRFKETQYF. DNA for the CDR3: TGTGCCAGCAGCCCCGACAGATTCAAAGAGACCCAGTACTTC. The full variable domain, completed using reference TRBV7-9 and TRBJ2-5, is DTGVSQNPRHKITKRGQNVTFRCDPISEHNRLYWYRQTLGQGPEFLTYFQNEAQLEKSRLLSDRFSAERPKGSFSTLEIQRTEQGDSAMYLCASSPDRFKETQYFGPGTRLLVL.

The CDR3 protein is CASSLLLFQETQYF. The CDR3 DNA sequence: TGTGCCAGCAGCTTACTCCTATTTCAAGAGACCCAGTACTTC. The chain employs TRBV11-2 and TRBJ2-5; D gene ambiguous. The germline V and J ends were trimmed by 2 bases and 2 bases, with 9 bases remaining between them. In germline, CDR1 is SGHAT, CDR2 FQNNGV. This CDR3 has 14 residues. The variable domain in full, with the rest retrieved from reference TRBV11-2 and TRBJ2-5, is EAGVAQSPRYKIIEKRQSVAFWCNPISGHATLYWYQQILGQGPKLLIQFQNNGVVDDSQLPKDRFSAERLKGVDSTLKIQPAKLEDSAVYLCASSLLLFQETQYFGPGTRLLVL.

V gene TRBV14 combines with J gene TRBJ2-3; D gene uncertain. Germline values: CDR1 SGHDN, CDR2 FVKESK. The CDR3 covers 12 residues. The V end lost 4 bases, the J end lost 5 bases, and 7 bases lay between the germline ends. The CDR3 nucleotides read TGTGCCAGCAGCCCCGGTGTAGATACGCAGTATTTT. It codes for CASSPGVDTQYF.

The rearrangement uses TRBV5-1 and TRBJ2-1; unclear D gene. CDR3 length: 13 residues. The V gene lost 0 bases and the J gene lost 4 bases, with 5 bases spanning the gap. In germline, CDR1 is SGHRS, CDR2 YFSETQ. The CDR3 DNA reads TGCGCCAGCAGCTTGGACGCGTACAATGAGCAGTTCTTC. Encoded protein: CASSLDAYNEQFF.

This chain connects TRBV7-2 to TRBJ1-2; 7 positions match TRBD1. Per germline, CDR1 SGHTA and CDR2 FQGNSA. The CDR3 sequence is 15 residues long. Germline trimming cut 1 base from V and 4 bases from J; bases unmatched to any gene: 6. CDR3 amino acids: CASSLVQGGTYGYTF. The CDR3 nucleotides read TGTGCCAGCAGCTTAGTGCAGGGGGGCACCTATGGCTACACCTTC.

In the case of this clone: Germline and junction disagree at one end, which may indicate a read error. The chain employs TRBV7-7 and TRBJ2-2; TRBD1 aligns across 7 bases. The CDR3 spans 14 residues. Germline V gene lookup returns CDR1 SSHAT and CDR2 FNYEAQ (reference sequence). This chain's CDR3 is CASSLTGYTGELFF. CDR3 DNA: TGTGCTAGCAGCTTGACAGGGTACACCGGGGAGCTGTTTTTT.

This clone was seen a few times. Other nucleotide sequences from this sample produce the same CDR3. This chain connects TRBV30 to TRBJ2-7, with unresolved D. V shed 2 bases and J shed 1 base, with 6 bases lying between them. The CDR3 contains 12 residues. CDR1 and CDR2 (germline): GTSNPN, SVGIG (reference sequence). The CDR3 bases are TGTGCCTGGAGTTCGGGTTCCTACGAGCAGTACTTC. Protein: CAWSSGSYEQYF. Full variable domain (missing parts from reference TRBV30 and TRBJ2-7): SQTIHQWPATLVQPVGSPLSLECTVEGTSNPNLYWYRQAAGRGLQLLFYSVGIGQISSEVPQNLSASRPQDRQFILSSKKLLLSDSGFYLCAWSSGSYEQYFGPGTRLTVT.

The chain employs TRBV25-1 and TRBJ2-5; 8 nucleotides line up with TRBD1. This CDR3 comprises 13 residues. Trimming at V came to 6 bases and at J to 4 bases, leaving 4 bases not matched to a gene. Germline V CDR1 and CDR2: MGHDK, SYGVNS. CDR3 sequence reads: CASRPTGGETQYF. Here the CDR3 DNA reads TGTGCCAGCAGACCTACAGGGGGAGAGACCCAGTACTTC.

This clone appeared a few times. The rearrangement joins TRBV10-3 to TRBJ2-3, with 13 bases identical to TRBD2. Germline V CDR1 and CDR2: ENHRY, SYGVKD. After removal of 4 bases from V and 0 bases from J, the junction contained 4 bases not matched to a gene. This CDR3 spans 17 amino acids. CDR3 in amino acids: CAISGRTSGSSTDTQYF. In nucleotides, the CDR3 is TGTGCCATCAGTGGGAGGACTAGCGGGAGTAGCACAGATACGCAGTATTTT.

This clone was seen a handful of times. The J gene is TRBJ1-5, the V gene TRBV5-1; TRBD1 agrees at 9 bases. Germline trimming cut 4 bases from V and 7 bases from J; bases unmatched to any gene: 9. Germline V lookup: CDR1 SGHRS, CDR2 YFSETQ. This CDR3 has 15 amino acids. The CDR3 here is CASSAGTGRGQPQHF. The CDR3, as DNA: TGCGCCAGCAGCGCAGGGACAGGGAGGGGACAGCCCCAGCATTTT.

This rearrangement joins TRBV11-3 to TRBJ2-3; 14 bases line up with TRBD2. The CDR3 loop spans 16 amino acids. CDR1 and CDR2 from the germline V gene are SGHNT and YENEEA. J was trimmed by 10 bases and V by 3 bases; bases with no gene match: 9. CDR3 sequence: CASSFRLAGGPVSQYF. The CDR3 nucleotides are TGTGCCAGCAGCTTCCGACTAGCGGGAGGGCCGGTGTCGCAGTATTTT.

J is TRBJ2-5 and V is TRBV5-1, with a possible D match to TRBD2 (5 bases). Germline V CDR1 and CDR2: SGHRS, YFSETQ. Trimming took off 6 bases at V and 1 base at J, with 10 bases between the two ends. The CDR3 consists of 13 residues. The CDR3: CASTEGPQETQYF. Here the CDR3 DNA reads TGCGCCAGCACCGAGGGTCCCCAAGAGACCCAGTACTTC.

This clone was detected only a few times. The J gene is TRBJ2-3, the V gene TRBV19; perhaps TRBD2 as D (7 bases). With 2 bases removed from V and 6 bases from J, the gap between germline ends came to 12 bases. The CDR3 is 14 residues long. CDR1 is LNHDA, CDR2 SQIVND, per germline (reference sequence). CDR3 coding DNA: TGTGCCAGTAGTATAAGGGGGGGAGGGGATACGCAGTATTTT. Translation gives CASSIRGGGDTQYF. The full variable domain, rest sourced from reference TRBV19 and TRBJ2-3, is DGGITQSPKYLFRKEGQNVTLSCEQNLNHDAMYWYRQDPGQGLRLIYYSQIVNDFQKGDIAEGYSVSREKKESFPLTVTSAQKNPTAFYLCASSIRGGGDTQYFGPGTRLTVL.

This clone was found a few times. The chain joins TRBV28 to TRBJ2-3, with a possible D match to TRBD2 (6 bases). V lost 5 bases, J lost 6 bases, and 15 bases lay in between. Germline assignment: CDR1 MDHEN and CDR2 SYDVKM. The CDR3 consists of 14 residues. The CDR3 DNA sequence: TGTGCCAGCAGTCGGGACTCCCGAGGGGATACGCAGTATTTT. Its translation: CASSRDSRGDTQYF.

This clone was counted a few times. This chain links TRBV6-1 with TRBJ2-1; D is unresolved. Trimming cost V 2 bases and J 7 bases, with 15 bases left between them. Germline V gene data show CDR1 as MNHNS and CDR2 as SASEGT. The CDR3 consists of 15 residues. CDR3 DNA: TGTGCCAGCAGTGAATGGGCTACGACCCAAAATGAGCAGTTCTTC. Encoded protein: CASSEWATTQNEQFF.